A single sample is the source of the 31 T cell receptor beta chains below, sequenced in a study of chemoradiotherapy in HPV16-positive cancers. TCRdb keeps only in-frame clones here, not all; method: immunoSEQ multiplex PCR. Here the sample spans about 22,000 clones, around 78% being singletons. Sample collection occurred from a patient who underwent chemoradiotherapy. These receptors originate from a human donor with HPV-associated anogenital cancer.

This sequence joins TRBV5-1 and TRBJ2-7; D unclear. The CDR3 contains 14 residues. Germline V gene lookup returns CDR1 SGHRS and CDR2 YFSETQ. Trimming pared 0 bases from V and 0 bases from J, leaving 7 bases between. The CDR3 DNA is TGCGCCAGCAGCTTGGACGTAGGCTCCTACGAGCAGTACTTC. Translated, it gives CASSLDVGSYEQYF.

The gene calls are TRBV5-6 and TRBJ2-7; possible D gene TRBD2, 5 bases. The germline gives CDR1 SGHDT, CDR2 YYEEEE. The CDR3 totals 17 residues. Trimming cost V 5 bases and J 2 bases, with 23 bases left between them. CDR3 region: CASSPAASLYFPYEQYF. The CDR3 nucleotides are TGTGCCAGCAGTCCTGCGGCTAGCTTGTACTTCCCCTACGAGCAGTACTTC.

The rearrangement joins TRBV28 to TRBJ2-7; possible D gene TRBD1, 5 bases. V was cut by 7 bases and J by 4 bases, with 8 bases left in between. The CDR3 has 11 amino acids. The germline V gene encodes CDR1 MDHEN and CDR2 SYDVKM. The CDR3 loop is CASNQGYEQYF. In nucleotides, the CDR3 is TGTGCCAGCAATCAGGGATACGAGCAGTACTTC.

V usage is TRBV7-2 and J usage is TRBJ2-3, with D maybe TRBD2 (5 bases). CDR1 and CDR2 (germline): SGHTA, FQGNSA. The CDR3 has 17 residues. V was trimmed by 1 base and J by 4 bases, leaving 18 bases between them. CDR3 sequence (DNA): TGTGCCAGCAGCTTAGGAGGGTTTCTCGCGAACGCAGATACGCAGTATTTT. Its translation is CASSLGGFLANADTQYF.

V usage is TRBV19 and J usage is TRBJ1-5; TRBD1 is a possible D gene (5 bases). CDR1 is LNHDA and CDR2 is SQIVND in the germline V gene (reference sequence). CDR3 length equals 14 residues. V gave up 9 bases and J gave up 5 bases, with 17 bases separating them. The CDR3 nucleotides read TGTGCCAGCGCACCTACAGGTAGGGATCAGCCCCAGCATTTT. Its protein product is CASAPTGRDQPQHF.

The chain uses TRBV10-3 and TRBJ1-2; D possibly corresponds to TRBD1 (6 bases). The CDR3 totals 13 residues. V was pared by 5 bases and J by 7 bases, with 14 bases between. Germline assignment: CDR1 ENHRY and CDR2 SYGVKD. The CDR3 DNA reads as TGTGCCATCAGTCCGGGACATCCAAGTGGCTACACCTTC. Protein: CAISPGHPSGYTF.

CDR3 coding DNA: TGTGCCAGCAGCTTAAGGACAGGGGCCGGGGAGCTGTTTTTT. This codes for CASSLRTGAGELFF. This chain links TRBV13 with TRBJ2-2; the match to TRBD1 covers 9 bases. The ends lost 2 bases at V and 6 bases at J; junction bases unmatched: 1. CDR3 length: 14 residues. Looked up from germline, CDR1 is PRHDT and CDR2 is FYEKMQ (reference sequence).

CDR3 sequence (DNA): TGTGCCAGCAGCATACGTCTAGGGGACACCGGGGAGCTGTTTTTT. Encoded protein: CASSIRLGDTGELFF. The chain has TRBV5-4 and TRBJ2-2, with D perhaps matching TRBD1 (5 bases). This CDR3 has 15 amino acids. Germline CDR1 and CDR2: SGHNT and YYREEE (reference sequence). V lost 4 bases and J 3 bases, leaving 13 bases between the germline ends.

The rearrangement joins TRBV6-1 to TRBJ2-3, with 10 nucleotides matching TRBD2. The CDR3 is 14 amino acids. The germline CDR1 and CDR2 sequences are MNHNS and SASEGT. Germline trimming cut 4 bases from V and 6 bases from J; bases unmatched to any gene: 4. CDR3 DNA: TGTGCCAGCAGTGCGAGCGGGGGGGCCGATACGCAGTATTTT. It yields the protein CASSASGGADTQYF.

This chain joins TRBV5-1 and TRBJ2-7, with D perhaps matching TRBD2 (6 bases). The ends were cut back, 5 bases at V and 6 bases at J, with 9 bases in the middle. Germline values: CDR1 SGHRS, CDR2 YFSETQ. This CDR3 region has 11 residues. The CDR3 region has the DNA TGCGCCAGCAGGGAGGGGAGCGAGCAGTACTTC. Residues: CASREGSEQYF.

V usage is TRBV18 and J usage is TRBJ2-1; TRBD1 matches 9 bases. Germline assignment: CDR1 KGHSH and CDR2 LQKENI. Trimming took 0 bases from V and 7 from J; bases not matched to a gene: 4. This CDR3 has 15 residues. The CDR3 sequence is CASSPPGTGFNEQFF. The CDR3 region has the DNA TGTGCCAGCTCACCACCAGGGACAGGGTTTAATGAGCAGTTCTTC. Drawing the rest from reference TRBV18 and TRBJ2-1, the complete variable domain is NAGVMQNPRHLVRRRGQEARLRCSPMKGHSHVYWYRQLPEEGLKFMVYLQKENIIDESGMPKERFSAEFPKEGPSILRIQQVVRGDSAAYFCASSPPGTGFNEQFFGPGTRLTVL.

V gene TRBV29-1 combines with J gene TRBJ2-3; TRBD1 aligns across 9 bases. V was clipped by 0 bases and J by 3 bases; unmatched bases: 4. The CDR3 has 15 residues. In germline, CDR1 is SQVTM, CDR2 ANQGSEA. The CDR3 protein is CSVEESGQGTDTQYF. In DNA form, the CDR3 reads TGCAGCGTTGAAGAGTCGGGACAGGGAACAGATACGCAGTATTTT.

The V gene is TRBV4-2, the J gene TRBJ2-2, with D uncertain. The CDR3 runs to 14 residues. CDR1 and CDR2 from the germline V gene are LGHNA and YNFKEQ. V was trimmed by 0 bases and J by 7 bases, leaving 9 bases between them. The CDR3 sequence is CASSQDKVGGELFF. In DNA, the CDR3 is TGTGCCAGCAGCCAAGATAAGGTGGGCGGGGAGCTGTTTTTT.

CDR3 in amino acids: CASSQLAGPSKQYF. CDR3 coding DNA: TGTGCCAGCAGTCAACTAGCGGGGCCTTCTAAGCAGTACTTC. The chain uses TRBV14 and TRBJ2-7, with 10 bases matching TRBD2. The CDR3 has 14 residues. V shed 6 bases, J shed 8 bases, and the junction held 10 bases outside the gene matches. From germline, CDR1 is SGHDN and CDR2 FVKESK.

J is TRBJ1-1 and V is TRBV6-5; D call uncertain. V was shortened by 0 bases and J by 2 bases, with 10 bases between the two germline ends. The V gene's germline CDR1 is MNHEY and CDR2 SVGAGI. CDR3 size: 15 residues. CDR3 residues: CASSYSTLPNTEAFF. The CDR3 DNA reads TGTGCCAGCAGTTACTCGACGTTGCCTAACACTGAAGCTTTCTTT.

The chain couples TRBV5-1 to TRBJ2-7; no clear D. V lost 1 base, J lost 1 base, and 9 bases lay in between. This CDR3 spans 14 amino acids. CDR1 is SGHRS, CDR2 YFSETQ, per germline. The CDR3 DNA sequence: TGCGCCAGCAGCTTGACTGGGGTGTCCTACGAGCAGTACTTC. Protein: CASSLTGVSYEQYF.

The rearrangement uses TRBV6-6 and TRBJ2-2; D remains unclear. The CDR3 runs 15 residues. Germline V gene sequence: CDR1 MNHNY, CDR2 SVGAGI (reference sequence). Trimming took off 3 bases at V and 7 bases at J, with 15 bases between the two ends. CDR3 nucleotide sequence: TGTGCCAGCAGTTATGCGTCTTTCACCATCGGGGAGCTGTTTTTT. It yields the protein CASSYASFTIGELFF.

The CDR3 DNA follows: TGTGCCAGCAGCGTAGTTCCGGCACGCGAGCAGTACTTC. This translates into CASSVVPAREQYF. V is TRBV9 and J is TRBJ2-7; no firm D call. Germline-derived CDR1 and CDR2 are SGDLS and YYNGEE. The length of the CDR3 is 13 residues. The V and J ends lost 0 bases and 6 bases respectively, with 10 bases between them.

The genes are TRBV21-1 and TRBJ2-3; no check of the table's D call, TRBD1, against the DNA was made. TRBV21-1 is assigned pseudogene status. CDR3 length: 14 residues. CDR3 in DNA: TGTGCCAGCAGCACCTTGGACAGGGCAGATACGCAGTATTTT. This translates into CASSTLDRADTQYF.

This clone was counted a single time. The J gene is TRBJ2-3, the V gene TRBV11-2, with 10 bases aligning to TRBD2. Germline CDR1 reads SGHAT; CDR2 reads FQNNGV. Trimming took 5 bases from V and 5 from J; bases not matched to a gene: 16. CDR3 length: 18 residues. The CDR3 DNA follows: TGTGCCAGCAGCCTCACGTGGGGAGCGGGGGGGAATCAAGATACGCAGTATTTT. Translation gives CASSLTWGAGGNQDTQYF.

The chain couples TRBV18 to TRBJ1-5; maybe TRBD1 (5 bases). CDR1 is KGHSH and CDR2 is LQKENI in the germline V gene. V lost 4 bases and J lost 4, with 14 bases in between. The CDR3 spans 15 residues. DNA of the CDR3: TGTGCCAGCTCACTAATGGACAATCCGAATCAGCCCCAGCATTTT. Protein product: CASSLMDNPNQPQHF.

This clone is a singleton in its sample. The CDR3 bases are TGCGCCAGCAGCCAAGGGGCAGGGGGTACCTACGAGCAGTACTTC. It codes for CASSQGAGGTYEQYF. The rearrangement joins TRBV4-1 to TRBJ2-7; 7 bases agree with TRBD1. This CDR3 contains 15 residues. The junction had 5 bases not matched to a gene; V was cut back by 1 base and J by 2 bases. CDR1 is MGHRA and CDR2 is YSYEKL in the germline V gene.

DNA for the CDR3: TGCGCCAGCAGCCGGGAGGGATTGAACACTGAAGCTTTCTTT. This codes for CASSREGLNTEAFF. This chain uses TRBV5-1 with TRBJ1-1; D not resolved. The CDR3 spans 14 residues. Trimming shortened V by 4 bases and J by 0 bases, and 10 bases separated the two germline ends. Germline V lookup: CDR1 SGHRS, CDR2 YFSETQ. Looking up the rest from reference TRBV5-1 and TRBJ1-1 gives the full variable domain: KAGVTQTPRYLIKTRGQQVTLSCSPISGHRSVSWYQQTPGQGLQFLFEYFSETQRNKGNFPGRFSGRQFSNSRSEMNVSTLELGDSALYLCASSREGLNTEAFFGQGTRLTVV.

This chain joins TRBV18 and TRBJ2-7; D gene uncertain. The germline CDR1 and CDR2 sequences are KGHSH and LQKENI. The CDR3 length is 13 residues. V shed 6 bases and J shed 9 bases, with 18 bases lying between them. The CDR3 loop reads CASSARERGSQYF. The CDR3 nucleotides are TGTGCCAGCTCGGCAAGAGAGCGAGGCTCGCAGTACTTC.

This chain joins TRBV12-2 and TRBJ2-3; the table's TRBD2 call for D was not verified on the DNA. TRBV12-2 is a listed pseudogene. This CDR3 has 14 residues. The CDR3 here is CASRKAGYTDTQYF. The CDR3 region has the DNA TGTGCAAGTCGTAAAGCGGGGTACACAGATACGCAGTATTTT.

This chain links TRBV28 with TRBJ2-1, with D possibly called TRBD1 or TRBD2 (5 bases each). Germline V CDR1 and CDR2: MDHEN, SYDVKM. This CDR3 has 13 residues. The V gene lost 7 bases and the J gene lost 1 base, with 8 bases spanning the gap. The CDR3 sequence: CASTGTSYNEQFF. The CDR3 DNA sequence: TGTGCCAGCACAGGGACGTCCTACAATGAGCAGTTCTTC. Drawing the rest from reference TRBV28 and TRBJ2-1, the complete variable domain is DVKVTQSSRYLVKRTGEKVFLECVQDMDHENMFWYRQDPGLGLRLIYFSYDVKMKEKGDIPEGYSVSREKKERFSLILESASTNQTSMYLCASTGTSYNEQFFGPGTRLTVL.

CDR3 coding DNA: TGCAGCGTTCCCGCTCCGAGCTCCTACAATGAGCAGTTCTTC. It specifies CSVPAPSSYNEQFF. V and J are TRBV29-1 and TRBJ2-1; D gene unclear. V was shortened by 5 bases and J by 0 bases, with 11 bases between the two germline ends. CDR1 and CDR2 from the germline V gene are SQVTM and ANQGSEA. CDR3 size: 14 residues.

The table lists this clone with a few counts. The V gene is TRBV6-5, the J gene TRBJ2-7; a weak D match, TRBD2 (5 bases). The CDR3 is 13 amino acids. Germline V CDR1 and CDR2: MNHEY, SVGAGI. Trimming took off 6 bases at V and 3 bases at J, with 12 bases between the two ends. CDR3 sequence reads: CASRDPGDYEQYF. DNA for the CDR3: TGTGCCAGCAGGGATCCCGGGGACTACGAGCAGTACTTC.

The chain joins TRBV5-1 to TRBJ1-4; maybe TRBD1 (6 bases). V was pared by 4 bases and J by 7 bases, with 17 bases between. The CDR3 spans 15 residues. Germline V gene lookup returns CDR1 SGHRS and CDR2 YFSETQ. The CDR3 is CASSPSGGAGEKLFF. The CDR3, as DNA: TGCGCCAGCAGCCCGAGCGGGGGCGCGGGTGAAAAACTGTTTTTT.

The chain combines TRBV28 with TRBJ2-7; no reliable D call. Germline-derived CDR1 and CDR2 are MDHEN and SYDVKM. The CDR3 extends over 12 amino acids. V shed 2 bases and J shed 1 base, with 3 bases lying between them. Here the CDR3 reads CASSLPSYEQYF. CDR3 nucleotide sequence: TGTGCCAGCAGTTTACCGTCCTACGAGCAGTACTTC.

The CDR3 region has the DNA TGTGCCAGCAGCGTAAGGGGGTGGGGTCAGCCCCAGCATTTT. Translated: CASSVRGWGQPQHF. The chain joins TRBV9 to TRBJ1-5, with D tentatively TRBD1 (6 bases). Trimming pared 1 base from V and 6 bases from J, leaving 11 bases between. The germline V gene encodes CDR1 SGDLS and CDR2 YYNGEE. The CDR3 is made up of 14 amino acids.